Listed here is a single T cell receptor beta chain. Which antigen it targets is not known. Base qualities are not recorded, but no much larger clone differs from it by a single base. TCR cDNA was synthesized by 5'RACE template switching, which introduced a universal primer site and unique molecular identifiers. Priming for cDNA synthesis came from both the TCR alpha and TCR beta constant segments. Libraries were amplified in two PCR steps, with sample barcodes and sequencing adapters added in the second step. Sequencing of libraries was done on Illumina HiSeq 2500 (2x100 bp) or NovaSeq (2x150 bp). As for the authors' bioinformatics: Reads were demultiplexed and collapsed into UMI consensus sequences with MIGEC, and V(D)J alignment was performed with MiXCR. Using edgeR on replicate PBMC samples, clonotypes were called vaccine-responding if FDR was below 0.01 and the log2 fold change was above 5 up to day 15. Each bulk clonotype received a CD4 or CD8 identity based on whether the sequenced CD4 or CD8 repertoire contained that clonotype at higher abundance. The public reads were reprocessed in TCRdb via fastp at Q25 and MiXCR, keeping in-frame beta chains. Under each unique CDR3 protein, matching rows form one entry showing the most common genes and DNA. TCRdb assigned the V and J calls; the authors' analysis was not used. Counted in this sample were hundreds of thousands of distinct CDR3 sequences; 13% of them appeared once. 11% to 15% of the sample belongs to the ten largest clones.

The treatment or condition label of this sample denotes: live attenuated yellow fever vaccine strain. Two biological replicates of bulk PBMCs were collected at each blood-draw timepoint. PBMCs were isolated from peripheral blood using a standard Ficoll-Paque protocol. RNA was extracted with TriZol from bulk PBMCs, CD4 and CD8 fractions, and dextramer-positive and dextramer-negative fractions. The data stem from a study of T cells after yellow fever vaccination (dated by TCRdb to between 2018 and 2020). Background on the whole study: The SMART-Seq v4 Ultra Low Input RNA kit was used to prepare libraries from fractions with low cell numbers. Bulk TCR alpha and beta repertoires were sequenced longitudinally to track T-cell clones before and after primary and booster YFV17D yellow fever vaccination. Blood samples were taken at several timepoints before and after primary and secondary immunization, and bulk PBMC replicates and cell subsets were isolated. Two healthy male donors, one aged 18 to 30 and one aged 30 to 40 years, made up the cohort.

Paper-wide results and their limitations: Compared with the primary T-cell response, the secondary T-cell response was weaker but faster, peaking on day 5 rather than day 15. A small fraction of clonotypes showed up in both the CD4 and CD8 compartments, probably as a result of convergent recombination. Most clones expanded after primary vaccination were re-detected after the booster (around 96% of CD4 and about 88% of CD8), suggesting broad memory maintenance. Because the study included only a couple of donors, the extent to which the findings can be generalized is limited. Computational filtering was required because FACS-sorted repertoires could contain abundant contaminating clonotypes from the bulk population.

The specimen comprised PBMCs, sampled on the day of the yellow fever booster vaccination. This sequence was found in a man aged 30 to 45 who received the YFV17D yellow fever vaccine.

The CDR3 protein is CARALDGHESAHTSLDTQYF. The nucleotides are TGTGCCAGGGCCTTAGACGGGCATGAGTCAGCACACACATCACTAGATACGCAGTATTTT. The sequence links TRBV6-2 or TRBV6-3 to TRBJ2-3; no confident D gene assignment can be made. The CDR1 and CDR2 encoded by the germline V gene are MNHEY and SVGEGT. The CDR3 numbers 20 residues from cysteine through phenylalanine. Only the CDR3 portion is preserved as DNA: 60 bases, with reading frame beginning at the first base. A distance of 36 bases separates the germline ends of V and J, which lose 9 bases and 5 bases respectively.